This TCR beta chain stems from a study of blood T cells in healthy people across ages. CDR3 length equals 14 residues. V shed 6 bases and J 4 bases; nucleotides not matched to a gene: 7. Germline V gene lookup returns CDR1 MNHEY and CDR2 SMNVEV (reference sequence). Using a J-beta primer mix together with a sample-barcoded 5' primer, a second PCR was run for roughly 6 to 11 cycles. A template-switch adaptor that had 12 random nucleotides put a tag on each cDNA molecule. A single record per CDR3 protein comes from TCRdb applying MiXCR to the 5' RACE reads. The data contain roughly 2 million distinct CDR3 sequences, roughly 49% of them singletons.

Sequencing input: blood. This TCR was sampled from a woman aged 35 to 49 in good health. This chain connects TRBV27 to TRBJ2-3; 7 positions match TRBD2. The CDR3 loop is CASSRDYKPDTQYF. The CDR3 DNA is TGTGCCAGCAGCCGGGACTACAAGCCAGATACGCAGTATTTT.